These T cell receptor beta chains were read from a single sample in a study of T cells after yellow fever vaccination. TCRdb reanalysed the 5' RACE reads using MiXCR and keeps one entry per CDR3 protein. This table has 300,000 to 350,000 distinct CDR3 sequences, about 10% appearing once. The starting material was CD4+ T cells sorted from PBMCs, obtained 45 days after the yellow fever booster vaccination. The receptors were sampled from a man aged 18 to 30 who received the YFV17D yellow fever vaccine. Each CDR3 is given with its conserved first and last residue. D genes are given only for firm matches. Clone size is shown for a subset of rows, as once, few, many or a class of expanded clone.

clone size,J gene,D gene,V gene,CDR3 protein,CDR3 DNA
many,TRBJ2-3,NA,TRBV7-9,CASSLGLVTDTQYF,TGCGCCAGCAGCTTGGGGCTAGTAACGGATACGCAGTATTTT
NA,TRBJ1-1,TRBD1,TRBV12-3/TRBV12-4,CASSLGQGAGTEAFF,TGTGCCAGCAGTTTGGGACAGGGGGCGGGCACTGAAGCTTTCTTT
NA,TRBJ2-7,TRBD1,TRBV19,CATAWGRDRGYEQYF,TGTGCCACCGCTTGGGGACGCGACAGGGGCTACGAGCAGTACTTC
many,TRBJ2-3,NA,TRBV5-1,CASSSEGADTQYF,TGCGCCAGCAGCTCCGAGGGAGCAGATACGCAGTATTTT
many,TRBJ2-3,TRBD2,TRBV5-5,CASTRLASLTDTQYF,TGTGCCAGCACCCGACTAGCCTCACTCACAGATACGCAGTATTTT
many,TRBJ1-1,NA,TRBV7-2,CASSLEDTGGRRFF,TGTGCCAGCAGCTTAGAGGATACGGGGGGAAGAAGGTTCTTT
NA,TRBJ1-2,TRBD1,TRBV20-1,CSARWDRAHYGYTF,TGCAGTGCCCGATGGGACAGGGCGCACTATGGCTACACCTTC
few,TRBJ2-7,NA,TRBV20-1,CSAPRPQVSSYEQYF,TGCAGTGCTCCACGGCCTCAGGTGAGCTCCTACGAGCAGTACTTC
NA,TRBJ1-2,NA,TRBV5-1,CASSLDSAVNYGYTF,TGCGCCAGCAGCTTGGACAGCGCGGTGAACTATGGCTACACCTTC
NA,TRBJ1-1,NA,TRBV6-4,CASSQGTMSGTEAFF,TGTGCCAGCAGTCAGGGGACGATGTCGGGCACTGAAGCTTTCTTT
few,TRBJ1-2,NA,TRBV20-1,CSASIGGRDTGKYGYTF,TGCAGTGCTAGTATCGGGGGGCGGGACACGGGAAAATATGGCTACACCTTC
few,TRBJ2-3,NA,TRBV4-3,CASSQERGGRDTQYF,TGCGCCAGCAGCCAAGAAAGGGGGGGGCGAGATACGCAGTATTTT
many,TRBJ2-3,NA,TRBV6-1,CASSERSGTQYF,TGTGCCAGCAGTGAAAGGTCAGGCACGCAGTATTTT
few,TRBJ2-3,NA,TRBV29-1,CSVAMGGHSTTSTDTQYF,TGCAGCGTTGCGATGGGTGGACACTCCACAACGAGCACAGATACGCAGTATTTT
NA,TRBJ1-5,NA,TRBV7-2,CASSLGWAGAPQPQHF,TGTGCCAGCAGCCTAGGGTGGGCGGGAGCCCCTCAGCCCCAGCATTTT
few,TRBJ2-2,NA,TRBV4-3,CASSLGYGGVYGELFF,TGCGCCAGCAGCCTAGGCTACGGAGGGGTGTACGGGGAGCTGTTTTTT
many,TRBJ1-3,NA,TRBV4-1,CASSQAGSGNTIYF,TGCGCCAGCAGCCAAGCGGGCTCTGGAAACACCATATATTTT